Following are 10 T cell receptor beta chains from one sample sequenced in a study of blood T cells in healthy people across ages. Primed by a sample-barcoded 5' primer and a J-beta primer mix, a second PCR proceeded for about 6 to 12 cycles. A single record per CDR3 protein comes from TCRdb applying MiXCR to the 5' RACE reads. The sample comprises 540,000 or so distinct CDR3 sequences, nearly 25% of which are singletons, and approximately 8.7% rests with the top ten. The same sample was also used in a study of T cells of mothers and their children.

Sequenced: blood. These receptors were collected from a boy aged 10-17 years in good health.

This chain joins TRBV12-3 or TRBV12-4 and TRBJ2-7; either TRBD1 or TRBD2 may supply D (6 bases each). This CDR3 has 15 amino acids. V was pared by 3 bases and J by 2 bases, with 14 bases between. CDR3 nucleotide sequence: TGTGCCAGCAGTTTTAGGGGGACTGGACCCTACGAGCAGTACTTC. The encoded protein is CASSFRGTGPYEQYF.

The genes are TRBV9 and TRBJ2-5; weak D call: TRBD2 (5 bases). Between the trimmed V and J ends, which lost 0 bases and 1 base, there was a span of 10 bases. Germline-derived CDR1 and CDR2 are SGDLS and YYNGEE. The CDR3 length is 15 residues. This chain's CDR3 is CASSVVGATQETQYF. The CDR3 DNA reads TGTGCCAGCAGCGTAGTGGGAGCCACCCAAGAGACCCAGTACTTC.

A single count supports this clonotype. The chain is built from TRBV4-2 and TRBJ2-7, with 10 positions matching TRBD2. Per the germline V gene, CDR1 is LGHNA and CDR2 is YNFKEQ. Trimming cost V 2 bases and J 2 bases; bases outside gene matches: 6. There are 16 residues in the CDR3. The CDR3 DNA sequence: TGTGCCAGCAGCCAATTTCTAGCGGGAGAACCCTACGAGCAGTACTTC. Amino acid sequence: CASSQFLAGEPYEQYF.

This clonotype was seen only a few times. The CDR3 sequence: CASSAPGLAVYEQYF. CDR3 in DNA: TGTGCCAGCAGCGCGCCGGGACTAGCGGTCTACGAGCAGTACTTC. The chain combines TRBV11-2 with TRBJ2-7, with 11 bases that match TRBD2. Trimming at V came to 5 bases and at J to 3 bases, leaving 6 bases not matched to a gene. Germline assignment: CDR1 SGHAT and CDR2 FQNNGV. The CDR3 is 15 residues long. Combining the CDR3 with reference TRBV11-2 and TRBJ2-7 gives the whole variable domain EAGVAQSPRYKIIEKRQSVAFWCNPISGHATLYWYQQILGQGPKLLIQFQNNGVVDDSQLPKDRFSAERLKGVDSTLKIQPAKLEDSAVYLCASSAPGLAVYEQYFGPGTRLTVT.

This clonotype was seen more than once but under ten times. In DNA form, the CDR3 reads TGTGCCAGCAGAGGGTTTTATGGCTACACCTTC. It translates to CASRGFYGYTF. This chain links TRBV6-2 or TRBV6-3 with TRBJ1-2; D gene unclear. CDR3 length: 11 amino acids. Trimming shortened V by 6 bases and J by 5 bases, and 7 bases separated the two germline ends. CDR1 and CDR2 from the germline V gene are MNHEY and SVGEGT.

The chain combines TRBV7-2 with TRBJ1-4, with 7 bases matching TRBD1. The CDR3 is made up of 15 amino acids. The ends lost 5 bases at V and 7 bases at J; junction bases unmatched: 10. Per the germline V gene, CDR1 is SGHTA and CDR2 is FQGNSA. The CDR3 DNA is TGTGCCAGCAGCAGAGCTCCCGGACAGGCTGAAAAACTGTTTTTT. Translated: CASSRAPGQAEKLFF.

The chain uses TRBV4-1 and TRBJ1-4, with D hard to call. V lost 0 bases and J lost 4, with 12 bases in between. The CDR3 is 16 amino acids. Germline CDR1 and CDR2: MGHRA and YSYEKL. The CDR3 DNA sequence: TGCGCCAGCAGCCAAGACAGGCCCCAAAATAATGAAAAACTGTTTTTT. This sequence encodes CASSQDRPQNNEKLFF.

This clonotype was seen only a few times. The chain is built from TRBV14 and TRBJ2-2; possible D gene TRBD2, 5 bases. The CDR3 runs 15 residues. Germline-derived CDR1 and CDR2 are SGHDN and FVKESK. V was shortened by 3 bases and J by 8 bases, with 16 bases between the two germline ends. CDR3 region: CASSQVAAGGGELFF. The CDR3 nucleotides are TGTGCCAGCAGCCAGGTCGCAGCCGGCGGGGGGGAGCTGTTTTTT.

In this sample, this clonotype turned up a few times. This rearrangement joins TRBV3-1 to TRBJ2-5; D call uncertain. This CDR3 has 15 amino acids. V shed 0 bases and J shed 5 bases, with 13 bases lying between them. Germline CDR1 is LGHDT and CDR2 is YNNKEL (reference sequence). The CDR3 DNA follows: TGTGCCAGCAGCCAAGATCGTACGGGTTCGGAGACCCAGTACTTC. Amino acids: CASSQDRTGSETQYF.

This clonotype was recorded a few times. The gene calls are TRBV7-6 and TRBJ2-1; D is unclear. Germline assignment: CDR1 SGHVS and CDR2 FNYEAQ. This CDR3 has 15 residues. The germline V and J ends were trimmed by 1 base and 4 bases, with 11 bases remaining between them. The DNA for the CDR3 is TGTGCCAGCAGCTTAGGGAAGTCAGCTTACAATGAGCAGTTCTTC. Its translation: CASSLGKSAYNEQFF.